This TCR beta chain was found in a study of radiation and T cells in renal cell carcinoma. TCRdb's copy holds only in-frame clones and misses some; the assay was immunoSEQ multiplex PCR. This table holds 150,000 or so clones, 80% to 90% found once. V gave up 4 bases and J gave up 4 bases; unmatched junction bases: 9. Germline assignment: CDR1 MNHEY and CDR2 SMNVEV (reference sequence). The CDR3 contains 16 residues. The time point was: blood 2 weeks post-SBRT. As to treatment: 15 Gy SBRT to primary tumor, nephrectomy 4 weeks later. This receptor was obtained from a woman between 45 and 60 years old with renal cell carcinoma. The chain carries TRBV27 and TRBJ2-7; 11 bases fit TRBD2. Sequenced material: blood, taken from a patient whose treatment included radiotherapy and nephrectomy. The CDR3, as DNA: TGTGCCAGCAGTTCTTTAGCGGGGGGGGTTATTTACGAGCAGTACTTC. Protein sequence: CASSSLAGGVIYEQYF.